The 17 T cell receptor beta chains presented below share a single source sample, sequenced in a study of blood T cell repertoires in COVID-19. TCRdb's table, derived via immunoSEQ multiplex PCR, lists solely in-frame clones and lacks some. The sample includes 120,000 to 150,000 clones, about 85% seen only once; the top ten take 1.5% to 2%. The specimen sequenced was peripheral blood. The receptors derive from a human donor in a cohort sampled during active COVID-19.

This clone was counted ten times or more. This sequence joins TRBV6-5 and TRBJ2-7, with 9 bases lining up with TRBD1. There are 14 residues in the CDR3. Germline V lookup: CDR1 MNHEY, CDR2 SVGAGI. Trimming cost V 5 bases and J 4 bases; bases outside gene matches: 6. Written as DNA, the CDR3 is TGTGCCAGCAGTCCGACAGGGGGTCAGTACGAGCAGTACTTC. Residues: CASSPTGGQYEQYF.

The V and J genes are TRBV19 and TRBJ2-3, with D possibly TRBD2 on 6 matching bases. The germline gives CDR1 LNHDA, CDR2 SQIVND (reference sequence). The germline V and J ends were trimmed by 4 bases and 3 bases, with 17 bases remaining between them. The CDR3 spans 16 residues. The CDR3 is CASSTEWGEDTDTQYF. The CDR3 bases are TGTGCCAGTAGTACCGAGTGGGGGGAGGATACAGATACGCAGTATTTT.

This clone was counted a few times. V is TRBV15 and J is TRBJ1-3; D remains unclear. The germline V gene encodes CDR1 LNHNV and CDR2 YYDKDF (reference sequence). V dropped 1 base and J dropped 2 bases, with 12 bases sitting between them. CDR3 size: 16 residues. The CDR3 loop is CATSRGTHYAGNTIYF. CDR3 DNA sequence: TGTGCCACCAGCAGAGGAACTCACTACGCTGGAAACACCATATATTTT.

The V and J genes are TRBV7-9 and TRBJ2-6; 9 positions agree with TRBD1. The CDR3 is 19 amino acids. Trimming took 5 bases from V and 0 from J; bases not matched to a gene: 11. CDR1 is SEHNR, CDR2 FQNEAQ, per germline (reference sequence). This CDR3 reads CASSALRGQGLSGANVLTF. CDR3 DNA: TGTGCCAGCAGCGCCCTACGGGGACAGGGACTCTCTGGGGCCAACGTCCTGACTTTC.

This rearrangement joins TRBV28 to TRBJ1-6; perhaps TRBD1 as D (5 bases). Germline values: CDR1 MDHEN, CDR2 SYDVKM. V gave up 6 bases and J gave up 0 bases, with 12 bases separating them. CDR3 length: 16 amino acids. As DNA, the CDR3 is TGTGCCAGCAGGGGAGGGGTGAGCTCCTATAATTCACCCCTCCACTTT. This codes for CASRGGVSSYNSPLHF.

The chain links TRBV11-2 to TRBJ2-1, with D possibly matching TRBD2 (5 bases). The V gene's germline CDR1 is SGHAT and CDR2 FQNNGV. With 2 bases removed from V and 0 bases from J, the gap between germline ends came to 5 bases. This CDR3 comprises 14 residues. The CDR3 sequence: CASSLTSSYNEQFF. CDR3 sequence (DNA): TGTGCCAGCAGCTTAACTAGCTCCTACAATGAGCAGTTCTTC.

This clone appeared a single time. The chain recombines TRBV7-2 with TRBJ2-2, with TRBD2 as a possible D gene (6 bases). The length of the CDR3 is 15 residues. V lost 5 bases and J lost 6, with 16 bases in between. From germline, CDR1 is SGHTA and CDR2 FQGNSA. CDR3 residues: CASSQDYGSAGELFF. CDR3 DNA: TGTGCCAGCAGCCAGGACTATGGGTCCGCCGGGGAGCTGTTTTTT.

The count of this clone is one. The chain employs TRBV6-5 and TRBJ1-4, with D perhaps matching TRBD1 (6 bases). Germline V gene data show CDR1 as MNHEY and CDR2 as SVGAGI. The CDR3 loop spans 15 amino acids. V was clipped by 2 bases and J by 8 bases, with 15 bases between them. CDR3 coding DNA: TGTGCCAGCAGTTACGAGGGGGGGCGCGGGGAAAAACTGTTTTTT. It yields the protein CASSYEGGRGEKLFF.

The CDR3 coding sequence is TGTGCCAGCAGTTACTCGGGTGGCGGCGAAAAACTGTTTTTT. It translates to CASSYSGGGEKLFF. The chain is built from TRBV6-5 and TRBJ1-4, with D uncertain. The CDR3 totals 14 residues. Germline V gene data show CDR1 as MNHEY and CDR2 as SVGAGI. The V end lost 0 bases, the J end lost 8 bases, and 10 bases lay between the germline ends.

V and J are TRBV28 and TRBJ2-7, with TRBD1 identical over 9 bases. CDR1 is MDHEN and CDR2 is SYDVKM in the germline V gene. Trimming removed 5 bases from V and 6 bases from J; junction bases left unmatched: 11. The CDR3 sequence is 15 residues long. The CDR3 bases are TGTGCCAGCAGTAAATCGGGACAGGGTCGCTCCGAGCAGTACTTC. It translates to CASSKSGQGRSEQYF. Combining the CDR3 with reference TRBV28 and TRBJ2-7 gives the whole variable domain DVKVTQSSRYLVKRTGEKVFLECVQDMDHENMFWYRQDPGLGLRLIYFSYDVKMKEKGDIPEGYSVSREKKERFSLILESASTNQTSMYLCASSKSGQGRSEQYFGPGTRLTVT.

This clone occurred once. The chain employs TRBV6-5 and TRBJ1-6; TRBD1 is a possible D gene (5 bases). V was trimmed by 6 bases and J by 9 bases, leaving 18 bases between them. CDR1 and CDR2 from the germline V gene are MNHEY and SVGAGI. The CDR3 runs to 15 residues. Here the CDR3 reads CASSFEHIGASPLHF. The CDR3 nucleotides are TGTGCCAGCAGCTTTGAGCATATAGGGGCTTCACCCCTCCACTTT.

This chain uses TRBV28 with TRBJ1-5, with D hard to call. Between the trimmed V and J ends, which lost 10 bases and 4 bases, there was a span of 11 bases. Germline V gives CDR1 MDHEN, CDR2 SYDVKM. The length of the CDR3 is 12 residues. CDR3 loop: CAIRGTNQPQHF. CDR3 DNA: TGTGCCATCCGAGGAACGAATCAGCCCCAGCATTTT. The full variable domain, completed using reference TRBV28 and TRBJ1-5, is DVKVTQSSRYLVKRTGEKVFLECVQDMDHENMFWYRQDPGLGLRLIYFSYDVKMKEKGDIPEGYSVSREKKERFSLILESASTNQTSMYLCAIRGTNQPQHFGDGTRLSIL.

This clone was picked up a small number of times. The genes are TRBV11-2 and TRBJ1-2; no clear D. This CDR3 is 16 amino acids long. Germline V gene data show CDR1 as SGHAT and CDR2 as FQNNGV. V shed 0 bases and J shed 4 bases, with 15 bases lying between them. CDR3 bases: TGTGCCAGCAGCTTAGATCTGTACAGTGATTTCTATGGCTACACCTTC. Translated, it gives CASSLDLYSDFYGYTF.

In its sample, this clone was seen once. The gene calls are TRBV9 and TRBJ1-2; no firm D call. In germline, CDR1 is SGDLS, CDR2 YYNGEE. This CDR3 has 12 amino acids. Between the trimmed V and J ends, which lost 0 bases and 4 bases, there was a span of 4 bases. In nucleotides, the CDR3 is TGTGCCAGCAGCGTAGGTCTCTATGGCTACACCTTC. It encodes CASSVGLYGYTF. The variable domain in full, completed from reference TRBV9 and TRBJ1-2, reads DSGVTQTPKHLITATGQRVTLRCSPRSGDLSVYWYQQSLDQGLQFLIQYYNGEERAKGNILERFSAQQFPDLHSELNLSSLELGDSALYFCASSVGLYGYTFGSGTRLTVV.

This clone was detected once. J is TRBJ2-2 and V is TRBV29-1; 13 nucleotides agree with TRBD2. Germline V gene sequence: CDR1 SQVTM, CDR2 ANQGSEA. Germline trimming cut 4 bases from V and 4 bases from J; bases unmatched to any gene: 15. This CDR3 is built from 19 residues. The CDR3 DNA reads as TGCAGCGTTGGGGGCATTGGACTAGCGGGAGAGTCGAGCACCGGGGAGCTGTTTTTT. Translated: CSVGGIGLAGESSTGELFF.

CDR3 region: CASSESYAGWSYNEQFF. In nucleotides, the CDR3 is TGCGCCAGCAGTGAGTCTTACGCGGGATGGTCCTACAATGAGCAGTTCTTC. The rearrangement links TRBV10-2 to TRBJ2-1, with a weak D call TRBD2 (6 bases). This CDR3 has 17 residues. The germline V and J ends were trimmed by 0 bases and 1 base, with 13 bases remaining between them. Per the germline V gene, CDR1 is WSHSY and CDR2 is SAAADI.

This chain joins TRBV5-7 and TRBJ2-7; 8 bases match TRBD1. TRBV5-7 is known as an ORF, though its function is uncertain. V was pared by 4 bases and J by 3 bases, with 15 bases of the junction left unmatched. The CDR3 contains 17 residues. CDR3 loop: CASSLPHRGSYYYEQYF. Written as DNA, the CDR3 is TGTGCCAGCAGCCTGCCCCACAGGGGGTCATACTACTACGAGCAGTACTTC.